The entry below gives a single T cell receptor (beta chain) sequence along with its context. Its antigen is currently unknown. 60 Vbeta and 13 Jbeta primers were used in PCR. Clones were read by immunoSEQ multiplex PCR, and TCRdb kept only the in-frame ones, dropping some. The sample carries approximately 81,000 clones, around 80% recorded once. These data belong to a study of cytomegalovirus exposure and HLA in healthy donors. The overall study: An early data release held tens of millions of unique TCRs from HLA-typed donors. Study-wide points: Researchers reported in a later analysis that a missense DCLRE1C variant was tied to TCR beta V- and J-gene trimming. The study carried out a later analysis of TCR beta sequences. It associated 15,000 to 20,000 of them with specific HLA alleles at a false discovery rate of 0.05.

The germline V gene encodes CDR1 LNHDA and CDR2 SQIVND (reference sequence). The length of the CDR3 is 10 residues. Trimming shortened V by 5 bases and J by 5 bases, and 2 bases separated the two germline ends. The sequence was collected from a man between 50 and 59 years old in good health and CMV-seropositive. Input material: PBMCs. The chain couples TRBV19 to TRBJ2-3, with unresolved D. The CDR3 reads CASSQDTQYF. CDR3 DNA sequence: TGTGCCAGTAGTCAAGATACGCAGTATTTT.